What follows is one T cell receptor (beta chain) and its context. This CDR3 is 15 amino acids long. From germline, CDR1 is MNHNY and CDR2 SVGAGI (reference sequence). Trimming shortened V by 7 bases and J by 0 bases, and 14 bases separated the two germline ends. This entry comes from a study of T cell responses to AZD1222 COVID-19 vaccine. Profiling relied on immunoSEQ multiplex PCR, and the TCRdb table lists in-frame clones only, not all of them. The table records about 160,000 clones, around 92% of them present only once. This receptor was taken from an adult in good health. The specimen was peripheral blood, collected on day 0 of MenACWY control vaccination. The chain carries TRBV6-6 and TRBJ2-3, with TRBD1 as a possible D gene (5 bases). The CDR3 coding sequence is TGTGCCAGCATTCTAGACAGTGCTAGCACAGATACGCAGTATTTT. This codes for CASILDSASTDTQYF.